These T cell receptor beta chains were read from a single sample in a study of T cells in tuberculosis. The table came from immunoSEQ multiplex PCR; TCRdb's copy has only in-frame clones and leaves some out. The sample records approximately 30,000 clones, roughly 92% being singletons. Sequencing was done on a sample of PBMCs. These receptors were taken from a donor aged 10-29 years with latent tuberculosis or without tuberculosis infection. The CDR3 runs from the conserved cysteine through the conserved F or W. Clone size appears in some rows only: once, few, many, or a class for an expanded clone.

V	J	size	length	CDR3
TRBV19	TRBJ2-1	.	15	CASSMGTGGYNEQFF
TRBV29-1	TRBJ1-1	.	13	CSVRTGAGTEAFF
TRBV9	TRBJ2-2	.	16	CASSADLGQNTGELFF
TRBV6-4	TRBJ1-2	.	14	CASSATGERGGYTF
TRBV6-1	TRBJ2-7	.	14	CASSGLAGGNEQYF
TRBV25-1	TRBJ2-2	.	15	CASSLQGRDTGELFF
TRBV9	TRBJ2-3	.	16	CASSVEVSGVWDTQYF
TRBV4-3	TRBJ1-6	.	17	CASSQYPRTLKDSPLHF
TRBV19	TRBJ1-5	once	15	CASSIYSTANQPQHF
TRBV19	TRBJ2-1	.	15	CASSRREGTYNEQFF
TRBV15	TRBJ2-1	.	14	CATSRAGGYNEQFF
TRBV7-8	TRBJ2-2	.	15	CASSLRTVRNGELFF
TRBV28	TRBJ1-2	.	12	CASMRVVYGYTF
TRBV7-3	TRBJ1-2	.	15	CASSLSGTGDHGYTF
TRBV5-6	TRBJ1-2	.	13	CASSQFRDSGYTF
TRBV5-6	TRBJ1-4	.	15	CASSPRRLSNEKLFF
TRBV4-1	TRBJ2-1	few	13	CASSQAGVNEQFF
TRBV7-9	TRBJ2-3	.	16	CASSQPTRSGTDTQYF
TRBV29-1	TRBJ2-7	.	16	CSVEGQQGASPYEQYF
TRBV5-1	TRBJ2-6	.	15	CASSLDSSGANVLTF
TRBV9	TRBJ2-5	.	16	CASSVEGWGGRETQYF
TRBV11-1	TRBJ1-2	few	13	CASSRSRDYGYTF
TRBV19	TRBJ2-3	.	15	CASSMTSGFTDTQYF
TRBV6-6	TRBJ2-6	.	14	CASSPFSGANVLTF
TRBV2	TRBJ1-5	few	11	CASSRDQPQHF
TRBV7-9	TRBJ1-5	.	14	CASSPWDTNQPQHF
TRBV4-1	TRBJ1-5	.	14	CASSQDPRGQPQHF
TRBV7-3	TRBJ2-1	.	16	CASSLSGGTGRPEQFF
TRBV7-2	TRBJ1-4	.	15	CASSFNRGADEKLFF
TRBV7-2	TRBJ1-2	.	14	CASRPSRGFGGYTF
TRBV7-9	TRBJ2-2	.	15	CASSSSGRRTGELFF
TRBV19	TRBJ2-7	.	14	CASSVTGGSYEQYF
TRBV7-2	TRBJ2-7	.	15	CASSLNGRSSYEQYF
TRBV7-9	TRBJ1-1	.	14	CASSTGTSDTEAFF
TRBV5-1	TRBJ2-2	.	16	CASSLEVAGGAGELFF
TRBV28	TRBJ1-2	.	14	CASSPRTANYGYTF
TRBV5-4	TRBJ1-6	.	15	CASSISHSYNSPLHF
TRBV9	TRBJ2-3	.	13	CASSVNAGGSQYF
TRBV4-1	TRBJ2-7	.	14	CASSPWTGGYEQYF
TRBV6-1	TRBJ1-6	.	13	CASWRAYNSPLHF
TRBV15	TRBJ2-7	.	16	CATSLIPAGTPYEQYF
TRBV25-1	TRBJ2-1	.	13	CASSEFEGANTLF
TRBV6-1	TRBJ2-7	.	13	CASSSFNLGEQYF
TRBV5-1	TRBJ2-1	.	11	CASSLAGQQFF
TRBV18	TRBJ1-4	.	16	CASSRGQGSTNEKLFF
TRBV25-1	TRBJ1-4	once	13	CASVQGGGEKLFF
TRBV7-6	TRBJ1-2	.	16	CASSSRGRRDKHGYTF
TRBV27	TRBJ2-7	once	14	CASSFIGGDYEQYF
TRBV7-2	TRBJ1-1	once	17	CASSHRGQGARNTEAFF
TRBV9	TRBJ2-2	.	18	CASSVALWQQGLTGELFF
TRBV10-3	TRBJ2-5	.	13	CATRVAGEETQYF
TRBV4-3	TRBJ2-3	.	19	CASSQEVPLAGDLTDTQYF
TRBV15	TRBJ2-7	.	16	CATSRAGGPNSYEQYF
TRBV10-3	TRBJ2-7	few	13	CALRQVGTYEQYF
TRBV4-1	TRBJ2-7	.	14	CASSLQGIDYEQYF